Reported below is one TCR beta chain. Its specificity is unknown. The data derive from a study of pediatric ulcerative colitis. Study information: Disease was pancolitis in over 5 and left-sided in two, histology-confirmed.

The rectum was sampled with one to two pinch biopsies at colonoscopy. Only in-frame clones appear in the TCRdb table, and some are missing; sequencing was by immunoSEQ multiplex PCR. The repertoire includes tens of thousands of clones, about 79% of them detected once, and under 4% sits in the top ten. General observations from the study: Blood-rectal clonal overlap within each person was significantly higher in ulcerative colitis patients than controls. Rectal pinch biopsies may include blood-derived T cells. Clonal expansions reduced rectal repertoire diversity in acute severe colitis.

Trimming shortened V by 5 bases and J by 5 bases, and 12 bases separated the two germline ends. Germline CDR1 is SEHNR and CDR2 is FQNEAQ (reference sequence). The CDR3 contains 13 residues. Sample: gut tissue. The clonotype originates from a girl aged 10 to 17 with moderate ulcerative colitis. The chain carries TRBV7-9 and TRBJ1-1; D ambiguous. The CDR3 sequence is CASSPLAGTEAFF. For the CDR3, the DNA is TGTGCCAGCAGCCCATTAGCGGGGACTGAAGCTTTCTTT.